The 6 T cell receptor beta chains reported below all come from one sample, sequenced in a study of T cells after posttransplantation cyclophosphamide. The naive gate required viable CD3+CD4+ or CD3+CD8+ cells with CCR7+CD45RA+CD45RO-CD95-CD27+CD28+ phenotype. Clones were sequenced by immunoSEQ multiplex PCR, and TCRdb holds only the in-frame ones, with some missing. The data hold about 32,000 clones, with 90% to 95% observed a single time. Sequencing was performed on naive CD4+ T cells sorted from blood. The receptors shown here come from a young man in good health and a related stem cell transplant donor.

For the CDR3, the DNA is TGTGCCAGCAGCGCCCGACTAGCGGTTAAATACAATGAGCAGTTCTTC. Amino acid sequence: CASSARLAVKYNEQFF. The V gene is TRBV9, the J gene TRBJ2-1, with 9 bases fitting TRBD2. The CDR3 is 16 amino acids. Germline CDR1 SGDLS, CDR2 YYNGEE. Losses at the gene ends were 3 bases for V and 4 bases for J; bases not matched to a gene: 8. Full variable domain (missing parts from reference TRBV9 and TRBJ2-1): DSGVTQTPKHLITATGQRVTLRCSPRSGDLSVYWYQQSLDQGLQFLIQYYNGEERAKGNILERFSAQQFPDLHSELNLSSLELGDSALYFCASSARLAVKYNEQFFGPGTRLTVL.

The table lists this clone with a count of one. The V gene is TRBV2, the J gene TRBJ2-1; 9 nucleotides match TRBD2. Trimming took 9 bases from V and 0 from J; bases not matched to a gene: 18. From germline, CDR1 is SNHLY and CDR2 FYNNEI. There are 19 residues in the CDR3. The CDR3 here is CASLLRSSGGSSSYNEQFF. The CDR3 bases are TGTGCCAGTCTCCTCCGAAGTAGCGGGGGCTCCAGCTCCTACAATGAGCAGTTCTTC.

This chain connects TRBV19 to TRBJ1-2, with a weak D call TRBD1 (5 bases). The CDR3 contains 12 residues. The germline V and J ends were trimmed by 5 bases and 8 bases, with 12 bases remaining between them. Germline values: CDR1 LNHDA, CDR2 SQIVND (reference sequence). The CDR3 bases are TGTGCCAGTAGTGTCGCAGGGTTGGGCTACACCTTC. This translates into CASSVAGLGYTF.

The V and J genes are TRBV7-8 and TRBJ1-2; 8 bases agree with TRBD1. The CDR3 totals 17 residues. Germline V lookup: CDR1 SGHVS, CDR2 FQNEAQ. Unmatched junction bases numbered 13, after V lost 3 bases and J lost 4 bases. CDR3 in amino acids: CASSFRRDRTLGYGYTF. As DNA, the CDR3 is TGTGCCAGCAGCTTTCGCCGGGACAGGACCCTCGGCTATGGCTACACCTTC.

The chain recombines TRBV11-1 with TRBJ1-1, with D unresolved. The CDR3 spans 15 residues. V lost 4 bases and J lost 4, with 16 bases in between. From germline, CDR1 is SGHAT and CDR2 FQDESV (reference sequence). This CDR3 reads CASSSFERISTEAFF. The CDR3 DNA is TGTGCCAGCAGCTCCTTCGAGAGGATAAGCACTGAAGCTTTCTTT.

The chain recombines TRBV6-5 with TRBJ1-1; 7 bases map to TRBD1. Germline-derived CDR1 and CDR2 are MNHEY and SVGAGI. This CDR3 contains 16 residues. Trimming took 0 bases from V and 0 from J; bases not matched to a gene: 4. CDR3 nucleotides: TGTGCCAGCAGTTACTCAGACAGGGCCCTGAACACTGAAGCTTTCTTT. It codes for CASSYSDRALNTEAFF.